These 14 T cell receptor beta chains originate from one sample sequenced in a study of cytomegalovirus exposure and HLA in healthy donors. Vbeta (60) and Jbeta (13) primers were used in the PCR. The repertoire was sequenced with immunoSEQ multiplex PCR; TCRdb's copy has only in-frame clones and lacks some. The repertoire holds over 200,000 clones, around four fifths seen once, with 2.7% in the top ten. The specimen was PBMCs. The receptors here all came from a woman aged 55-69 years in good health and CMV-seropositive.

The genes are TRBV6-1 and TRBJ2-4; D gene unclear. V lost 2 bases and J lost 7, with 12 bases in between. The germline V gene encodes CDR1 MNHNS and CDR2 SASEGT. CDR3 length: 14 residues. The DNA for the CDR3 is TGTGCCAGCAGTGAAAACCTGGGCAGGAACATTCAGTACTTC. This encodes CASSENLGRNIQYF.

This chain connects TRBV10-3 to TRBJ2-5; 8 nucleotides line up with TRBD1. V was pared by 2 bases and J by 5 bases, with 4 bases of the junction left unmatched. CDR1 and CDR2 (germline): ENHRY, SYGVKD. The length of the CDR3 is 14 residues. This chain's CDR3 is CAISEKTGVETQYF. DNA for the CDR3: TGTGCCATCAGTGAGAAGACAGGGGTCGAGACCCAGTACTTC.

This chain's CDR3 is CASSPRGTGGEETQYF. DNA for the CDR3: TGCGCCAGCAGCCCCCGGGGGACAGGGGGCGAGGAGACCCAGTACTTC. The gene calls are TRBV5-1 and TRBJ2-5; 12 positions agree with TRBD1. Looked up from germline, CDR1 is SGHRS and CDR2 is YFSETQ. The CDR3 consists of 16 residues. The V gene end was trimmed by 4 bases and the J gene end by 5 bases; junction bases not matched to a gene: 9.

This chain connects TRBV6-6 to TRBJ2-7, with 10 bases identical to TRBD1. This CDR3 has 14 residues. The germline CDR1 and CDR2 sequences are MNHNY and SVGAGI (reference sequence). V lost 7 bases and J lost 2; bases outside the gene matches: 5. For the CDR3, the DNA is TGTGCCAGCACCAAGGACAGGGGGGCCTACGAGCAGTACTTC. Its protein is CASTKDRGAYEQYF.

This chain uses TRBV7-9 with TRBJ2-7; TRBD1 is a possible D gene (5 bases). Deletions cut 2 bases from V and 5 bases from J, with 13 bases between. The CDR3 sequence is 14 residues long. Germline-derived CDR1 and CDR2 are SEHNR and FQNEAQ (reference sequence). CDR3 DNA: TGTGCCAGCAGCTTAAAGGGGCCGGGCCACGAGCAGTACTTC. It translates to CASSLKGPGHEQYF.

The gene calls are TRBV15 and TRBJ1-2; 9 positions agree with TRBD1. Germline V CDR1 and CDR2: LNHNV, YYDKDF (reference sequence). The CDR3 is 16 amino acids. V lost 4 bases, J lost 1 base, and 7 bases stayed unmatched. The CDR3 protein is CATSKEGQGSNYGYTF. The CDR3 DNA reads TGTGCCACCAGCAAAGAAGGACAGGGGAGTAACTATGGCTACACCTTC.

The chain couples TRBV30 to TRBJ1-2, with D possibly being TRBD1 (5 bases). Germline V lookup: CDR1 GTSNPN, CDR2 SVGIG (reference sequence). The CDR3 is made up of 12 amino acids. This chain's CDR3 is CANGGFGFGYTF. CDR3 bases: TGTGCTAATGGGGGGTTCGGGTTTGGCTACACCTTC.

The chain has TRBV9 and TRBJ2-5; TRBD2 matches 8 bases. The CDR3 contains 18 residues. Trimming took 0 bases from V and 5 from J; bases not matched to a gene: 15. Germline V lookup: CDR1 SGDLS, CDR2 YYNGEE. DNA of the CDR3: TGTGCCAGCAGCGTAGGGGGGACCGGGGGGGGTAGGACCGAGACCCAGTACTTC. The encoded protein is CASSVGGTGGGRTETQYF.

CDR3 sequence reads: CASSLAGQVATEAFF. In DNA, the CDR3 is TGTGCCAGCAGCTTAGCGGGACAGGTGGCCACTGAAGCTTTCTTT. The V gene is TRBV11-2, the J gene TRBJ1-1; 8 bases fit TRBD1. The V gene's germline CDR1 is SGHAT and CDR2 FQNNGV. The CDR3 is 15 amino acids. With 1 base clipped from V and 4 bases from J, the junction kept 5 bases outside the gene matches.

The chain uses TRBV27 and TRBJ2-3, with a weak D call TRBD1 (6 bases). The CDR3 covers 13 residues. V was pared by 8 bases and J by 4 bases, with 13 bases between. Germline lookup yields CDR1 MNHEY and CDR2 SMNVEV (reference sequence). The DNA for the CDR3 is TGTGCCAGCGGGGGCAGGGAGCCAGATACGCAGTATTTT. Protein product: CASGGREPDTQYF.

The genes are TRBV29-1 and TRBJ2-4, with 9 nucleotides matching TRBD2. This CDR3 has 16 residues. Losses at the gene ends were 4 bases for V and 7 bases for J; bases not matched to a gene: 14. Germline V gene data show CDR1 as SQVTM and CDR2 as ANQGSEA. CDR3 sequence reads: CSVGRRGGRGGNIQYF. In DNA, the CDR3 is TGCAGCGTTGGGAGGAGGGGCGGGAGGGGGGGGAACATTCAGTACTTC.

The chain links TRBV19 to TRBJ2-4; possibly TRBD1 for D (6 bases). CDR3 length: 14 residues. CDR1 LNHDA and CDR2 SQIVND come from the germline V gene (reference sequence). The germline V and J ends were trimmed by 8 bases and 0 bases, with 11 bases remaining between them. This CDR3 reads CASGQGIAKNIQYF. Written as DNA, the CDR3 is TGTGCCAGTGGCCAGGGGATAGCCAAAAACATTCAGTACTTC.

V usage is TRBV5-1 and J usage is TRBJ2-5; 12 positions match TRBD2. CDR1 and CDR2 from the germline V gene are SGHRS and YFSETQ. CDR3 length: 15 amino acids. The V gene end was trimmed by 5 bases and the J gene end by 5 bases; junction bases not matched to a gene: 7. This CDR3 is CASRGLAGRGETQYF. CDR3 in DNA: TGCGCCAGCAGAGGACTAGCGGGGAGGGGTGAGACCCAGTACTTC.

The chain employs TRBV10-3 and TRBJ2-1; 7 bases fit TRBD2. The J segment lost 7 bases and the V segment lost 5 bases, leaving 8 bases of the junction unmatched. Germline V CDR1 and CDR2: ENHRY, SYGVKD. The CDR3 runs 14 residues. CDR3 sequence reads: CAISPAGRANEQFF. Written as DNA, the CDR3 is TGTGCCATCAGTCCAGCGGGAAGGGCGAATGAGCAGTTCTTC.